The clone carrying this TCR beta chain was recorded once. The sample belongs to a study of control samples from healthy donors and cancer patients. Trimming pared 6 bases from V and 5 bases from J, leaving 7 bases between. CDR1 and CDR2 from the germline V gene are SNHLY and FYNNEI. This CDR3 has 11 residues. The protocol was immunoSEQ multiplex PCR, while the TCRdb copy is restricted to in-frame clones and leaves out a portion. The data show fewer than 500,000 clones, around 90% seen once. The source is a middle-aged man with head and neck cancer. The chain employs TRBV2 and TRBJ2-5; D might be TRBD2 (5 bases). Sequencing input: PBMCs. The CDR3: CASRRAETQYF. DNA of the CDR3: TGTGCCAGCAGGCGGGCGGAGACCCAGTACTTC.